This T cell receptor (beta chain) emerged from a study of blood T cell repertoires in COVID-19. Source study methods: Estimates of nucleated cell counts were drawn from the amplification of reference gene primers. Repertoires were generated with immunoSEQ multiplex PCR, while TCRdb's copy carries only in-frame clones and drops some. The DNA was the basis for D and trimming; V, J and clone size are from that table. Of 77,000 or so clones listed, more than 70% are singletons. Trimming cost V 5 bases and J 3 bases; bases outside gene matches: 11. CDR1 and CDR2 (germline): SEHNR, FQNEAQ (reference sequence). The CDR3 sequence is 17 residues long.

The origin of this receptor is an elderly man with acute or convalescent COVID-19. V usage is TRBV7-9 and J usage is TRBJ2-3; 10 bases are a match to TRBD2. What was sequenced was peripheral blood. The chain's CDR3 is CASSRSLLAGSTDTQYF. CDR3 nucleotides: TGTGCCAGCAGCCGCTCCCTACTAGCGGGAAGTACAGATACGCAGTATTTT. Supplemented by reference TRBV7-9 and TRBJ2-3, the full variable domain reads DTGVSQNPRHKITKRGQNVTFRCDPISEHNRLYWYRQTLGQGPEFLTYFQNEAQLEKSRLLSDRFSAERPKGSFSTLEIQRTEQGDSAMYLCASSRSLLAGSTDTQYFGPGTRLTVL.